This TCR beta chain was sequenced for a study of cytomegalovirus exposure and HLA in healthy donors. Study-wide findings and caveats: Later analysis identified a missense DCLRE1C variant that was linked to TCR beta V- and J-gene trimming. A later analysis linked fewer than 20,000 TCR beta sequences to HLA alleles at 0.05 false discovery rate. Despite most TCR sequences being rare, some public TCRs occurred in many donors. As was reported, the classifier diagnosed cytomegalovirus status with high specificity and sensitivity.

It was with 60 Vbeta and 13 Jbeta primers that the PCR ran. TCRdb's table, derived via immunoSEQ multiplex PCR, lists solely in-frame clones and lacks some. The listing contains 150,000 or so clones. Note on this clone: Its antigen is not known.

V was clipped by 6 bases and J by 6 bases; unmatched bases: 7. This CDR3 spans 14 amino acids. The germline CDR1 and CDR2 sequences are LNHNV and YYDKDF (reference sequence). This clonotype was obtained from a woman younger than 30 in good health and CMV-seronegative. The chain has TRBV15 and TRBJ2-2; TRBD2 matches 7 bases. Sequences were obtained from PBMCs. DNA for the CDR3: TGTGCCACCAGGGGGGGGGAGGAGGCCGGGGAGCTGTTTTTT. This translates into CATRGGEEAGELFF.